This entry describes one T cell receptor beta chain. This sample is part of a study of blood T cell repertoires in COVID-19. In the study overall: There were acute and convalescent COVID-19 samples, and they came from the United States, Italy and Spain. The analysed material was cDNA or gDNA that came from T cells, B-cell-depleted T cells, or PBMCs.

Clones were read by immunoSEQ multiplex PCR, and TCRdb kept only the in-frame ones, dropping some. The sample lists approximately 170,000 clones, less than 85% occurring once. Looked up from germline, CDR1 is MNHEY and CDR2 is SVGAGI. The CDR3 is made up of 13 amino acids. The germline V and J ends were trimmed by 6 bases and 4 bases, with 10 bases remaining between them. The V gene is TRBV6-5, the J gene TRBJ1-5; tentative D call: TRBD1 (5 bases). The origin of this receptor is a woman older than 75 with acute or convalescent COVID-19. Sequenced sample: peripheral blood. CDR3 region: CASSQDRNQPQHF. DNA of the CDR3: TGTGCCAGCAGCCAAGACAGAAATCAGCCCCAGCATTTT.